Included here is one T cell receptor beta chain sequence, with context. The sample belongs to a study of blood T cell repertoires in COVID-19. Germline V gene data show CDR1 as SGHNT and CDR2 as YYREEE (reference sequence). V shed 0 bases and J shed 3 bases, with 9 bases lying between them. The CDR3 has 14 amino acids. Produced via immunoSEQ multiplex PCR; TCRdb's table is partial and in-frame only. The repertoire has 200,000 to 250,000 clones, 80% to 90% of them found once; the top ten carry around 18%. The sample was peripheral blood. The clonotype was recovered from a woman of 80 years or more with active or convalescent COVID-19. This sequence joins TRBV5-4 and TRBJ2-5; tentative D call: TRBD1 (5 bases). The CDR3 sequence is CASSLAGREETQYF. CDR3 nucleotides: TGTGCCAGCAGCTTGGCCGGCAGGGAAGAGACCCAGTACTTC.